Presented here are 15 T cell receptor beta chains from one specimen sequenced in a study of response to subunit inactivated influenza vaccine. TCRdb reprocessed the RT-PCR reads via MiXCR and lists one record per CDR3 protein. The data contain a few hundred thousand distinct CDR3 sequences, approximately 14% of them seen just once; the ten biggest clones take up over 8.5%. This specimen was PBMCs from blood, taken roughly 13 days after vaccination. These receptors originate from a man aged 50 to 59 who received an inactivated influenza vaccine.

This clonotype showed up just a few times. The chain uses TRBV20-1 and TRBJ2-2; D remains ambiguous. V dropped 3 bases and J dropped 0 bases, with 8 bases sitting between them. Germline V gives CDR1 DFQATT, CDR2 SNEGSKA (reference sequence). CDR3 length equals 14 residues. CDR3 coding DNA: TGCAGTGCTAGTTTGTCTTCGAACACCGGGGAGCTGTTTTTT. It specifies CSASLSSNTGELFF.

The chain couples TRBV9 to TRBJ2-7; tentative D call: TRBD1 (5 bases). This CDR3 contains 12 residues. Germline CDR1 SGDLS, CDR2 YYNGEE. Trimming stripped 4 bases from V and 5 bases from J, with 10 bases between. The CDR3 region is CASSPAGHEQYF. The CDR3 DNA follows: TGTGCCAGCAGCCCTGCAGGGCACGAGCAGTACTTC.

The chain has TRBV21-1 and TRBJ1-5; no check of the table's D call, TRBD1, against the DNA was made. TRBV21-1 counts as a pseudogene. This CDR3 is 13 amino acids long. The DNA for the CDR3 is TGTGCCAGCAGGGCAGGGGCAAATCAGCCCCAGCATTTT. This gives the protein CASRAGANQPQHF.

This clonotype was recorded a few times. The chain links TRBV5-8 to TRBJ2-5; D could derive from TRBD1 or TRBD2 (5 bases each). CDR3 length: 16 residues. Germline V CDR1 and CDR2: SGHTS, YDEGEE. Trimming left V 0 bases short and J 2 bases short, with 14 bases between. In nucleotides, the CDR3 is TGTGCCAGCAGCTTGGGAGGGGATATTGGGCAAGAGACCCAGTACTTC. Its translation: CASSLGGDIGQETQYF.

This rearrangement joins TRBV9 to TRBJ2-2; 9 nucleotides align to TRBD1. The V gene's germline CDR1 is SGDLS and CDR2 YYNGEE. The V segment lost 2 bases and the J segment 3 bases; nucleotides outside the gene matches: 8. The CDR3 is 17 amino acids. CDR3 nucleotide sequence: TGTGCCAGCAGCGTTCGACGACAGGGGGGGGACACCGGGGAGCTGTTTTTT. It specifies CASSVRRQGGDTGELFF.

J is TRBJ2-7 and V is TRBV7-9, with 9 nucleotides matching TRBD1. The CDR3 is 14 residues long. V was clipped by 4 bases and J by 5 bases; unmatched bases: 6. CDR1 and CDR2 (germline): SEHNR, FQNEAQ (reference sequence). The CDR3 loop reads CASSSRQGGHEQYF. In DNA, the CDR3 is TGTGCCAGCAGCTCCCGACAGGGGGGCCACGAGCAGTACTTC.

At least ten counts were recorded for this clonotype. V is TRBV28 and J is TRBJ2-5, with 13 nucleotides matching TRBD2. In germline, CDR1 is MDHEN, CDR2 SYDVKM. V was pared by 5 bases and J by 2 bases, with 14 bases of the junction left unmatched. The CDR3 contains 19 residues. The CDR3 DNA is TGTGCCAGCAGTCGGGGGGAACTAGCGGGAGGGCCGGAGCAAGAGACCCAGTACTTC. It specifies CASSRGELAGGPEQETQYF.

The chain links TRBV2 to TRBJ2-7; D is perhaps TRBD1 (5 bases). The CDR3 runs 13 residues. V was shortened by 2 bases and J by 3 bases, with 8 bases between the two germline ends. Germline CDR1 is SNHLY and CDR2 is FYNNEI. CDR3 in DNA: TGTGCCAGCAGTGAACAGGACAACTACGAGCAGTACTTC. Encoded protein: CASSEQDNYEQYF.

This clonotype showed up just a few times. The rearrangement links TRBV9 to TRBJ2-1; the D gene could be TRBD1 or TRBD2 (6 bases each). CDR1 and CDR2 (germline): SGDLS, YYNGEE. The V end lost 3 bases, the J end lost 8 bases, and 12 bases lay between the germline ends. The CDR3 is made up of 13 amino acids. The CDR3 DNA reads TGTGCCAGCAGCGGCGGGACAATTGATGAGCAGTTCTTC. Its protein is CASSGGTIDEQFF.

Many counts were recorded for this clonotype. The J gene is TRBJ1-1, the V gene TRBV30, with 7 bases lining up with TRBD1. Germline CDR1 GTSNPN, CDR2 SVGIG (reference sequence). V gave up 0 bases and J gave up 4 bases; unmatched junction bases: 8. The CDR3 spans 15 residues. This CDR3 is CAWSVGRGSSTEAFF. CDR3 DNA sequence: TGTGCCTGGAGTGTAGGCAGGGGGTCCTCCACTGAAGCTTTCTTT. Combining the CDR3 with reference TRBV30 and TRBJ1-1 gives the whole variable domain SQTIHQWPATLVQPVGSPLSLECTVEGTSNPNLYWYRQAAGRGLQLLFYSVGIGQISSEVPQNLSASRPQDRQFILSSKKLLLSDSGFYLCAWSVGRGSSTEAFFGQGTRLTVV.

The chain employs TRBV18 and TRBJ1-3; D unresolved. V shed 4 bases and J shed 0 bases, with 13 bases lying between them. Germline CDR1 is KGHSH and CDR2 is LQKENI. This CDR3 spans 16 amino acids. CDR3 nucleotide sequence: TGTGCCAGCTCACTTTTCGAAATGAACTCTGGAAACACCATATATTTT. Amino acid sequence: CASSLFEMNSGNTIYF.

The chain uses TRBV9 and TRBJ2-3; TRBD2 matches 9 bases. Germline V gives CDR1 SGDLS, CDR2 YYNGEE. The CDR3 runs to 15 residues. V shed 4 bases and J 1 base; nucleotides not matched to a gene: 4. CDR3 bases: TGTGCCAGCAGCAGCTGGACTAGCGGCACAGATACGCAGTATTTT. It is translated as CASSSWTSGTDTQYF.

Concerning this clonotype: The conserved final phenylalanine or tryptophan is absent from the CDR3, which likely points to a read error. The limits of the CDR3 on the DNA are not certain, so only TCRdb's listed CDR3 is given. The chain joins TRBV27 to TRBJ1-2; TRBD1, the table's D call, was not compared with the DNA. CDR1 is MNHEY, CDR2 SMNVEV, per germline (reference sequence). The CDR3 contains 11 residues when both ends are counted. The chain's CDR3 is CASSLRQGTYL.

This clonotype was seen a few times. At one end, the junction sequence differs from germline, possibly due to a read error. V gene TRBV3-1 combines with J gene TRBJ2-7; D tentatively reads TRBD1 or TRBD2 (5 bases each). This CDR3 region has 12 residues. Germline assignment: CDR1 LGHDT and CDR2 YNNKEL (reference sequence). CDR3 residues: CASSLDGTSLFF. Here the CDR3 DNA reads TGTGCCAGCAGCCTAGACGGGACCTCTCTTTTCTTC.

V is TRBV29-1 and J is TRBJ2-1; no definite D call. CDR1 and CDR2 (germline): SQVTM, ANQGSEA. CDR3 size: 14 residues. With 1 base removed from V and 3 bases from J, the gap between germline ends came to 10 bases. CDR3 in amino acids: CSVEGRAVYNEQFF. The CDR3 region has the DNA TGCAGCGTTGAAGGACGGGCAGTCTACAATGAGCAGTTCTTC.